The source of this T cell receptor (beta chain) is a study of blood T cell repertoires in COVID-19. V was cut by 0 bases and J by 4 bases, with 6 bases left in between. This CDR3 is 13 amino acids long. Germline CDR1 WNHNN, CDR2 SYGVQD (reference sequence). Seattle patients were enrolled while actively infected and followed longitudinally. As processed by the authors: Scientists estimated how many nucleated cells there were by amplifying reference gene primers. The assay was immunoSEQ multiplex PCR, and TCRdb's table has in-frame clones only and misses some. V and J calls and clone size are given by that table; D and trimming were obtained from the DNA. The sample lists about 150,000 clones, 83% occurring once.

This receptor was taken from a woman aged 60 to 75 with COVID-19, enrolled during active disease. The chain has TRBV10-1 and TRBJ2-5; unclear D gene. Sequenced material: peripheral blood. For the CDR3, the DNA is TGCGCCAGCAGTGAGTCGACTGGAGAGACCCAGTACTTC. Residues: CASSESTGETQYF.